The present T cell receptor beta chain was sequenced within a study of T cell repertoires in aging, cancer and after chemotherapy. Study-wide context: Healthy donor repertoires were recorded over several months to years and showed clear clonal overlap. Study findings and constraints: Rebound thymic output was suggested by rising median generation probability during chemotherapy in each cancer cohort. Untreated cancer patients had significantly lower blood TCR diversity than age-matched healthy donors.

TCR beta rearrangements were amplified from peripheral blood genomic DNA. This CDR3 spans 14 amino acids. Germline assignment: CDR1 GTSNPN and CDR2 SVGIG (reference sequence). Trimming cost V 0 bases and J 0 bases, with 9 bases left between them. By share of the sample, this clonotype is medium-sized (0.01 to 0.1%). The antigen is not known. Multiplex touch-down PCR with TRB-A/B primers amplified rearranged V-D-J TRB sequences. From the multiplex PCR reads, TCRdb called clonotypes with MiXCR, one entry per CDR3 protein. In the table there are about 11,000 distinct CDR3 sequences, more than 20% of which are singletons.

Source material: blood. This chain uses TRBV30 with TRBJ2-7; D unresolved. This receptor was obtained from a human donor in good health. The CDR3 reads CAWSVRRVSYEQYF. CDR3 nucleotides: TGTGCCTGGAGTGTACGAAGGGTCTCCTACGAGCAGTACTTC. Full variable domain (outside the CDR3, taken from reference TRBV30 and TRBJ2-7): SQTIHQWPATLVQPVGSPLSLECTVEGTSNPNLYWYRQAAGRGLQLLFYSVGIGQISSEVPQNLSASRPQDRQFILSSKKLLLSDSGFYLCAWSVRRVSYEQYFGPGTRLTVT.